Listed below are T cell receptor beta chains from one sample, sequenced in a study of naive and memory T cell subsets. TCRdb passed the UMI-ligation and nested PCR reads through MiXCR, listing each CDR3 protein once. This sample has approximately 140,000 distinct CDR3 sequences, with over 15% found just once. The sequenced sample was naive CD4+ T cells from blood. Every receptor here comes from a human donor in good health. Each CDR3 is given with its conserved first and last residue. The D gene is left open where the match is weak. Some rows mark clone size as missing; the rest say once, few, many or name a class of expanded clone.

j_call	cdr3_length	v_call	d_call	clone_size	cdr3_nt	cdr3_aa
TRBJ2-7	12	TRBV30	.	.	TGTGCCTGGAGTGACAGTCGCTACGAGCAGTACTTC	CAWSDSRYEQYF
TRBJ2-5	13	TRBV20-1	.	many	TGCAGTGCTAGTTTTGTCGATGGGGAGACCCAGTACTTC	CSASFVDGETQYF
TRBJ2-7	15	TRBV28	.	.	TGTGCCAGCAGTTCCGGGACACCCCAGGGTGCCGGGCAGTACTTC	CASSSGTPQGAGQYF
TRBJ2-1	14	TRBV6-6	TRBD2	few	TGTGCCAGCAGTTACCGCCGGGGGAGGGATGAGCAGTTCTTC	CASSYRRGRDEQFF
TRBJ2-1	16	TRBV20-1	TRBD2	.	TGCAGTGCTAGAATATCTAGCGGGAGCTCCTACAATGAGCAGTTCTTC	CSARISSGSSYNEQFF
TRBJ2-3	13	TRBV10-3	.	.	TGTGCCATCAAGACCAGGAGCACAGATACGCAGTATTTT	CAIKTRSTDTQYF
TRBJ2-3	14	TRBV20-1	TRBD2	.	TGCAGTGCTAGACTAGCGGCTAGCACAGATACGCAGTATTTT	CSARLAASTDTQYF
TRBJ2-5	17	TRBV11-2	TRBD1	few	TGTGCCAGCAGCCCCACAGGGGGACAGGGTTACCAAGAGACCCAGTACTTC	CASSPTGGQGYQETQYF
TRBJ2-5	15	TRBV20-1	.	few	TGCAGTGCCCGACTCGCGGGTAGAGATCAAGAGACCCAGTACTTC	CSARLAGRDQETQYF
TRBJ1-2	14	TRBV6-1	.	.	TGTGCCAGCACTATGGGGACGGGTGGCTATGGCTACACCTTC	CASTMGTGGYGYTF
TRBJ1-5	17	TRBV28	.	few	TGTGCCAGCAGTTCCCCCCGGCCGGGAAGGATGGGTCAGCCCCAGCATTTT	CASSSPRPGRMGQPQHF
TRBJ2-1	16	TRBV28	.	many	TGTGCCAGCAGTTCCCCCCTCCCAGGGGCCTACAATGAGCAGTTCTTC	CASSSPLPGAYNEQFF
TRBJ2-7	17	TRBV19	TRBD1	.	TGTGCCAGTAGTATAGTAGTCCGGACAGGCGGATCCTACGAGCAGTACTTC	CASSIVVRTGGSYEQYF
TRBJ2-3	14	TRBV10-3	.	few	TGTGCCATCAGAGTAGGACAGATCACAGATACGCAGTATTTT	CAIRVGQITDTQYF
TRBJ2-3	17	TRBV6-2/TRBV6-3	.	few	TGTGCCAGCAGTTACGGATTTCTCCCTGGGAGCACAGATACGCAGTATTTT	CASSYGFLPGSTDTQYF
TRBJ2-3	18	TRBV4-1	TRBD2	.	TGCGCCAGCAGCCAAGATGAAGAAGCGGGAGGAAGCTCAGATACGCAGTATTTT	CASSQDEEAGGSSDTQYF
TRBJ2-5	18	TRBV10-2	TRBD1	few	TGCGCCAGCAGTGACGGCCGGGGACAGGGAGTAGGTCAAGAGACCCAGTACTTC	CASSDGRGQGVGQETQYF
TRBJ2-5	13	TRBV7-8	.	few	TGTGCCAGCAGCTTAACCCCTCGAGAGACCCAGTACTTC	CASSLTPRETQYF
TRBJ1-1	12	TRBV12-3/TRBV12-4	.	few	TGTGCCAGCAGTTGGTTGAACACTGAAGCTTTCTTT	CASSWLNTEAFF
TRBJ1-1	13	TRBV9	.	.	TGTGCCAGCAGCCTGAGCGGGCTGGGTGAAGCTTTCTTT	CASSLSGLGEAFF
TRBJ1-1	12	TRBV12-3/TRBV12-4	.	few	TGTGCCAGCAGTTTAGGAGTCCTTGAAGCTTTCTTT	CASSLGVLEAFF
TRBJ2-7	16	TRBV28	.	.	TGTGCCAGCAGTTTCCCCACGGCGGGCCTAGCCTACGAGCAGTACTTC	CASSFPTAGLAYEQYF
TRBJ2-7	14	TRBV5-1	.	.	TGCGCCAGCAGCTCAGGCGGTTCCGCCTACGAGCAGTACTTC	CASSSGGSAYEQYF
TRBJ2-7	12	TRBV28	TRBD2	.	TGTGCCAGCAGCTTAAGCGGGAGTAGTCAGTACTTC	CASSLSGSSQYF
TRBJ2-7	14	TRBV19	TRBD1	.	TGTGCCAGTAGTGGCGGACAGGTCTTCTACGAGCAGTACTTC	CASSGGQVFYEQYF
TRBJ2-1	17	TRBV11-2	.	many	TGTGCCAGCAGACCACTCGCAAGACAAAGGGAGAACAATGAGCAGTTCTTC	CASRPLARQRENNEQFF
TRBJ2-5	18	TRBV7-2	TRBD2	few	TGTGCCAGCAGCTTACCGAAGAAGACTAGCGGGAATCAAGAGACCCAGTACTTC	CASSLPKKTSGNQETQYF
TRBJ2-3	15	TRBV28	.	few	TGTGCCAGCCCCCCCATGCGGGCGCCTACAGATACGCAGTATTTT	CASPPMRAPTDTQYF
TRBJ1-5	14	TRBV7-2	TRBD1	few	TGTGCCAGCACCGCAGGGGGCTACAATCAGCCCCAGCATTTT	CASTAGGYNQPQHF
TRBJ2-7	14	TRBV4-1	.	once	TGCGCCAGCAGCCAAGACGAATCACGGCGTGAGCAGTACTTC	CASSQDESRREQYF
TRBJ1-6	14	TRBV12-3/TRBV12-4	.	.	TGTGCCAGCAGTTTGGTGGCAGGACCTTCACCCCTCCACTTT	CASSLVAGPSPLHF
TRBJ1-5	14	TRBV6-5	TRBD1	.	TGTGCCAGCAGTTACTCCCAGGGGGATGGGCCCCAGCATTTT	CASSYSQGDGPQHF
TRBJ2-1	10	TRBV29-1	.	.	TGCAGCGTTGAAGAGGGGGAGCAGTTCTTC	CSVEEGEQFF
TRBJ2-3	15	TRBV7-2	.	.	TGTGCCAGCAGCTCCTCACTTGTTAGCACAGATACGCAGTATTTT	CASSSSLVSTDTQYF
TRBJ1-6	15	TRBV28	.	.	TGTGCCAGCAGCTCCCCGGGAGCCTATAATTCACCCCTCCACTTT	CASSSPGAYNSPLHF
TRBJ2-5	14	TRBV18	.	many	TGTGCCAGCTCACCACTTCCAGGCCAAGAGACCCAGTACTTC	CASSPLPGQETQYF
TRBJ2-7	15	TRBV28	TRBD1	few	TGTGCCAGCAGTTCCGGGACAGTGACCTCCTACGAGCAGTACTTC	CASSSGTVTSYEQYF
TRBJ2-3	17	TRBV20-1	TRBD2	.	TGCAGTGTCCCGGGACTAGCGGGAGAGTTAAGCACAGATACGCAGTATTTT	CSVPGLAGELSTDTQYF
TRBJ2-3	18	TRBV30	.	.	TGTGCCTGCACAATGTCCCCATGGGACGGAGGATCCACAGATACGCAGTATTTT	CACTMSPWDGGSTDTQYF
TRBJ1-2	14	TRBV7-2	TRBD1	.	TGTGCCAGCAGCCCCTGGACAGGGGACTATGGCTACACCTTC	CASSPWTGDYGYTF
TRBJ2-6	14	TRBV7-6	.	few	TGTGCCAGCAGCTTGGAATCTGGGGCCAACGTCCTGACTTTC	CASSLESGANVLTF
TRBJ2-3	15	TRBV7-2	TRBD2	.	TGTGCCAGCACTGGAGCTAGCGGGAGCTCTTATACGCAGTATTTT	CASTGASGSSYTQYF
TRBJ1-6	14	TRBV12-3/TRBV12-4	.	many	TGTGCCAGCAGCCCCCGGCTCGAAGGTTCACCCCTCCACTTT	CASSPRLEGSPLHF
TRBJ2-1	15	TRBV20-1	TRBD2	.	TGCAGTGCTAGAGCCGGACTAGCGGGAGTCAATGAGCAGTTCTTC	CSARAGLAGVNEQFF
TRBJ2-2	17	TRBV10-3	.	.	TGTGCCATCAGTGAGCCACCTCCAGTACCGAACACCGGGGAGCTGTTTTTT	CAISEPPPVPNTGELFF
TRBJ1-1	12	TRBV2	.	.	TGTGCCAGCAGACCAGACAACACTGAAGCTTTCTTT	CASRPDNTEAFF
TRBJ2-5	11	TRBV2	.	.	TGTGCCAGCACCCCTGGAGAGACCCAGTACTTC	CASTPGETQYF
TRBJ1-1	14	TRBV12-3/TRBV12-4	.	many	TGTGCCAGCAGTTTAATAGGGGGTGGCACTGAAGCTTTCTTT	CASSLIGGGTEAFF
TRBJ2-7	16	TRBV7-2	.	.	TGTGCCAGCAGCCTACCGAGCCTAGGGTTGAGCAGCGAGCAGTACTTC	CASSLPSLGLSSEQYF
TRBJ1-5	14	TRBV2	.	.	TGTGCCAGCAGTCCAGATGGGGGGAATCAGCCCCAGCATTTT	CASSPDGGNQPQHF
TRBJ2-2	14	TRBV2	TRBD1	.	TGTGCCAGCAGTGTACAGGGGAGCACCGGGGAGCTGTTTTTT	CASSVQGSTGELFF
TRBJ1-2	14	TRBV6-2/TRBV6-3	.	few	TGTGCCAGCAGCCCAGGGCCCTCTCACTATGGCTACACCTTC	CASSPGPSHYGYTF
TRBJ2-7	14	TRBV10-3	TRBD2	few	TGTGCCATCAGGGGACTAGCGGGCTCCTACGAGCAGTACTTC	CAIRGLAGSYEQYF
TRBJ2-7	14	TRBV30	.	.	TGTGCCTGGAGTGGAGGGACCGGCTCCTACGAGCAGTACTTC	CAWSGGTGSYEQYF
TRBJ2-7	11	TRBV20-1	.	.	TGCAGTGCTACGGACACTTACGAGCAGTACTTC	CSATDTYEQYF
TRBJ2-1	14	TRBV20-1	TRBD1	.	TGCAGTGCTAGGACGGGACAGGCTTACAATGAGCAGTTCTTC	CSARTGQAYNEQFF